Included here is one TCR beta chain sequence, with context. No antigen is known for it. The time point is: recipient sample about 28 days before transplant, after cytoreduction. Blood collection times were about day -28 and days 30, 100, 180 posttransplant. This specimen belongs to a study of T cell clonotyping in hematopoietic cell transplantation. Background on the study: Recipients' pretransplant samples followed cytoreduction. Study-wide results and caveats: Few recipient clonotypes overlapped donors; over 95% were de novo at given depth.

Sequencing was performed with immunoSEQ multiplex PCR; in TCRdb, only in-frame clones are kept and a portion is missing. This sample has about 80,000 clones, with about 95% found just once. Germline V gene data show CDR1 as SNHLY and CDR2 as FYNNEI. This CDR3 has 15 amino acids. The V gene end was trimmed by 6 bases and the J gene end by 5 bases; junction bases not matched to a gene: 5. Sequenced material: peripheral blood mononuclear cells, taken before stem cell transplant. The rearrangement uses TRBV2 and TRBJ2-2; 11 bases map to TRBD1. This TCR derives from a woman aged 45 to 65 with acute myeloid leukemia. Some clones in this sample may be carry-over from other donors' samples. CDR3 in DNA: TGTGCCAGCAGCGGGACAGGGGGACGGACCGGGGAGCTGTTTTTT. Translation: CASSGTGGRTGELFF. Looking up the rest from reference TRBV2 and TRBJ2-2 gives the full variable domain: EPEVTQTPSHQVTQMGQEVILRCVPISNHLYFYWYRQILGQKVEFLVSFYNNEISEKSEIFDDQFSVERPDGSNFTLKIRSTKLEDSAMYFCASSGTGGRTGELFFGEGSRLTVL.